The 24 T cell receptor beta chains presented below share a single source sample, sequenced in a study of shared clonotypes between healthy human individuals. Measured with immunoSEQ multiplex PCR; TCRdb has only the in-frame clones, and not every one. In the table there are about 460,000 clones, more than 70% of which are singletons. The sequencing input was PBMCs. These receptors were taken from a woman between 35 and 50 years old in good health. Some clones in this sample may be carry-over from other donors' samples.

The chain uses TRBV28 and TRBJ1-2; D is unresolved. CDR1 and CDR2 (germline): MDHEN, SYDVKM. Trimming stripped 7 bases from V and 3 bases from J, with 15 bases between. The CDR3 consists of 14 residues. The CDR3 loop reads CASMGGKRYYGYTF. The CDR3 coding sequence is TGTGCCAGCATGGGTGGAAAGAGGTACTATGGCTACACCTTC.

V usage is TRBV27 and J usage is TRBJ2-7; possibly TRBD2 for D (6 bases). Germline CDR1 is MNHEY and CDR2 is SMNVEV (reference sequence). V dropped 5 bases and J dropped 1 base, with 9 bases sitting between them. This CDR3 spans 13 amino acids. The CDR3 DNA reads as TGTGCCAGCAGTGAAGGGAGGTCCTACGAGCAGTACTTC. Translating it yields CASSEGRSYEQYF.

The chain employs TRBV27 and TRBJ1-2; D possibly corresponds to TRBD1 (6 bases). Germline lookup yields CDR1 MNHEY and CDR2 SMNVEV (reference sequence). This CDR3 has 17 residues. V was cut by 6 bases and J by 5 bases, with 25 bases left in between. The DNA of the CDR3 is TGTGCCAGCAGCCCTTCCTTGTACGGGGGGCGCAGGTATGGCTACACCTTC. Its translation: CASSPSLYGGRRYGYTF.

The chain recombines TRBV5-6 with TRBJ2-7, with 8 bases aligning to TRBD1. This CDR3 region has 14 residues. V shed 1 base, J shed 5 bases, and the junction held 5 bases outside the gene matches. Germline CDR1 is SGHDT and CDR2 is YYEEEE. Here the CDR3 DNA reads TGTGCCAGCAGCTTGACCGGGACAGGCAACGAGCAGTACTTC. Amino acids: CASSLTGTGNEQYF.

Here the CDR3 reads CASSLSGMNTEAFF. The CDR3 nucleotides read TGCGCCAGCAGCTTGAGCGGGATGAACACTGAAGCTTTCTTT. J is TRBJ1-1 and V is TRBV5-1; D unresolved. This CDR3 has 14 residues. V shed 1 base and J shed 0 bases, with 7 bases lying between them. CDR1 SGHRS and CDR2 YFSETQ come from the germline V gene.

The genes are TRBV18 and TRBJ2-3; a possible D gene is TRBD1 (5 bases). V was clipped by 2 bases and J by 4 bases, with 13 bases between them. CDR1 KGHSH and CDR2 LQKENI come from the germline V gene. The CDR3 contains 15 residues. DNA of the CDR3: TGTGCCAGCTCACCAGGGCGACAGCTCCCAGATACGCAGTATTTT. This codes for CASSPGRQLPDTQYF.

V gene TRBV28 combines with J gene TRBJ2-7; a weak D match, TRBD1 (5 bases). Germline CDR1 and CDR2: MDHEN and SYDVKM. V shed 4 bases and J shed 0 bases, with 16 bases lying between them. This CDR3 comprises 16 residues. CDR3 nucleotides: TGTGCCAGCAGTTCCCGACAGAGCTTAAGCTCCTACGAGCAGTACTTC. This encodes CASSSRQSLSSYEQYF.

The V call is TRBV23-1, the J call TRBJ2-7; D is possibly TRBD1 (6 bases). TRBV23-1 qualifies as an ORF whose function is uncertain. This CDR3 has 15 amino acids. Trimming removed 6 bases from V and 6 bases from J, with 21 bases in between. For the CDR3, the DNA is TGCGCCAGCAGACTAACGGTCAGGGGCAGCGGCGAGCAGTACTTC. It yields the protein CASRLTVRGSGEQYF.

This sequence joins TRBV28 and TRBJ1-1; D unresolved. The V end lost 2 bases, the J end lost 1 base, and 11 bases lay between the germline ends. CDR3 length: 15 residues. CDR1 is MDHEN and CDR2 is SYDVKM in the germline V gene. The CDR3 nucleotides are TGTGCCAGCAGTTTAGGCTTGGGGAGGAACACTGAAGCTTTCTTT. Its protein is CASSLGLGRNTEAFF.

The V and J genes are TRBV7-3 and TRBJ2-2; 7 nucleotides align to TRBD1. The ends lost 5 bases at V and 0 bases at J; junction bases unmatched: 3. The CDR3 sequence is 15 residues long. CDR1 is SGHTA and CDR2 is FQGTGA in the germline V gene. Here the CDR3 DNA reads TGTGCCAGCAGCCCCGGGACAGCGAACACCGGGGAGCTGTTTTTT. Protein: CASSPGTANTGELFF.

This clone was counted ten times or more. The sample contains more than one DNA sequence encoding this CDR3. The gene calls are TRBV15 and TRBJ1-5; D unresolved. Germline V lookup: CDR1 LNHNV, CDR2 YYDKDF (reference sequence). CDR3 size: 15 residues. Trimming took off 0 bases at V and 10 bases at J, with 16 bases between the two ends. DNA of the CDR3: TGTGCCACCAGCAGAGAAAGGGAAGGTCCAAGCCCCCAGCATTTT. Translating it yields CATSREREGPSPQHF.

On this clone: An end of the junction does not agree with germline; a read error may underlie this. The J gene is TRBJ2-7, the V gene TRBV5-1; tentative D call: TRBD2 (5 bases). The CDR3 spans 14 residues. Germline V CDR1 and CDR2: SGHRS, YFSETQ. CDR3 bases: TGCGCCAGCAGCACGGGATCGTTGGTCTACGAGCAGCACTTC. Amino acids: CASSTGSLVYEQHF. The whole variable domain, filled in from reference TRBV5-1 and TRBJ2-7, reads KAGVTQTPRYLIKTRGQQVTLSCSPISGHRSVSWYQQTPGQGLQFLFEYFSETQRNKGNFPGRFSGRQFSNSRSEMNVSTLELGDSALYLCASSTGSLVYEQHFGPGTRLTVT.

The gene calls are TRBV7-9 and TRBJ1-5; no reliable D call. V was pared by 1 base and J by 0 bases, with 7 bases between. The CDR3 runs to 15 residues. Germline assignment: CDR1 SEHNR and CDR2 FQNEAQ (reference sequence). The CDR3 DNA reads as TGTGCCAGCAGCTTAGGGCGCGGTAGCAATCAGCCCCAGCATTTT. This encodes CASSLGRGSNQPQHF.

This clone came up a few times. A single base separates this from a much larger clone, so it may be a read error. Other DNA sequences in this sample translate to the same CDR3. The rearrangement uses TRBV27 and TRBJ1-5, with 7 bases matching TRBD1. Germline CDR1 reads MNHEY; CDR2 reads SMNVEV (reference sequence). CDR3 length: 14 amino acids. The CDR3 here is CASSPDRNNQPQHF. The CDR3 DNA reads TGTGCCAGCAGTCCGGACAGGAACAATCAGCCTCAGCATTTT.

This clone has at least ten counts. The chain links TRBV7-2 to TRBJ1-1; D call uncertain. From germline, CDR1 is SGHTA and CDR2 FQGNSA. The CDR3 covers 15 residues. Trimming left V 1 base short and J 4 bases short, with 13 bases between. CDR3 residues: CASSLGRQFSTEAFF. The CDR3 DNA is TGTGCCAGCAGCTTAGGAAGGCAGTTTAGCACTGAAGCTTTCTTT.

The chain has TRBV27 and TRBJ2-1, with 8 bases lining up with TRBD2. With 5 bases clipped from V and 8 bases from J, the junction kept 8 bases outside the gene matches. From germline, CDR1 is MNHEY and CDR2 SMNVEV (reference sequence). The CDR3 consists of 14 residues. CDR3 nucleotide sequence: TGTGCCAGCAGTAGCGGGAGCTTCCTCGATGAGCAGTTCTTC. It yields the protein CASSSGSFLDEQFF.

This chain links TRBV30 with TRBJ1-2, with D possibly matching TRBD1 (6 bases). CDR1 is GTSNPN, CDR2 SVGIG, per germline (reference sequence). The V and J ends lost 0 bases and 7 bases respectively, with 15 bases between them. This CDR3 is built from 14 residues. CDR3 residues: CAWSVSGGGGGYTF. The CDR3, as DNA: TGTGCCTGGAGTGTATCGGGGGGCGGTGGTGGCTACACCTTC.

The V call is TRBV19, the J call TRBJ2-1; TRBD2 is a possible D gene (6 bases). V lost 5 bases to trimming and J lost 7 bases, with 21 bases between them. This CDR3 region has 16 residues. In germline, CDR1 is LNHDA, CDR2 SQIVND (reference sequence). Written as DNA, the CDR3 is TGTGCCAGTAGTGCCCCGGGACTCCGCCTTGGTAATGAGCAGTTCTTC. This gives the protein CASSAPGLRLGNEQFF. Together with reference TRBV19 and TRBJ2-1, the CDR3 gives the full variable domain: DGGITQSPKYLFRKEGQNVTLSCEQNLNHDAMYWYRQDPGQGLRLIYYSQIVNDFQKGDIAEGYSVSREKKESFPLTVTSAQKNPTAFYLCASSAPGLRLGNEQFFGPGTRLTVL.

This clone was found once. The chain has TRBV18 and TRBJ1-1; possibly TRBD1 for D (6 bases). This CDR3 has 15 amino acids. CDR1 is KGHSH and CDR2 is LQKENI in the germline V gene. Trimming shortened V by 8 bases and J by 4 bases, and 20 bases separated the two germline ends. This chain's CDR3 is CASAGSAGQTTEAFF. The CDR3 region has the DNA TGTGCCAGCGCAGGGAGCGCTGGACAGACCACTGAAGCTTTCTTT.

The V call is TRBV7-9, the J call TRBJ1-3; a possible D gene is TRBD1 (5 bases). CDR3 length: 17 residues. Trimming pared 1 base from V and 0 bases from J, leaving 13 bases between. From germline, CDR1 is SEHNR and CDR2 FQNEAQ (reference sequence). This chain's CDR3 is CASSLDSRALSGNTIYF. The CDR3 DNA follows: TGTGCCAGCAGCTTAGATTCCAGGGCTCTCTCTGGAAACACCATATATTTT. The full variable domain, with the rest looked up from reference TRBV7-9 and TRBJ1-3, is DTGVSQNPRHKITKRGQNVTFRCDPISEHNRLYWYRQTLGQGPEFLTYFQNEAQLEKSRLLSDRFSAERPKGSFSTLEIQRTEQGDSAMYLCASSLDSRALSGNTIYFGEGSWLTVV.

A single count supports this clone. CDR3 bases: TGTGCCAGCAGTCCCCTACCCCGGGGCTCGAACACTGAAGCTTTCTTT. Its translation: CASSPLPRGSNTEAFF. The chain is built from TRBV28 and TRBJ1-1, with TRBD1 as a possible D gene (5 bases). The CDR3 contains 16 residues. Germline lookup yields CDR1 MDHEN and CDR2 SYDVKM. Trimming took off 5 bases at V and 1 base at J, with 17 bases between the two ends.

The chain uses TRBV7-2 and TRBJ1-4; D perhaps matches TRBD1 (6 bases). Germline V lookup: CDR1 SGHTA, CDR2 FQGNSA. V was cut by 5 bases and J by 2 bases, with 12 bases left in between. CDR3 size: 15 residues. The CDR3 reads CASSPRGTTNEKLFF. The CDR3 DNA reads as TGTGCCAGCAGCCCCAGGGGAACGACTAATGAAAAACTGTTTTTT.

This clone was picked up one time. A single base separates this from a much larger clone, so it may be a read error. The CDR3 is CASSVGGVNGQFF. In DNA form, the CDR3 reads TGTGCCAGCAGTGTTGGGGGGGTTAATGGGCAGTTCTTC. This chain connects TRBV2 to TRBJ2-1; the match to TRBD2 covers 7 bases. CDR1 is SNHLY, CDR2 FYNNEI, per germline. The CDR3 has 13 amino acids.

This clone was recorded many times. The chain recombines TRBV30 with TRBJ2-3; TRBD1 aligns across 9 bases. V dropped 3 bases and J dropped 3; count of bases not matched to a gene: 7. The length of the CDR3 is 15 residues. Germline V CDR1 and CDR2: GTSNPN, SVGIG (reference sequence). DNA for the CDR3: TGTGCCTGGAGAGCCGGGACAGGGCTAACAGATACGCAGTATTTT. Amino acid sequence: CAWRAGTGLTDTQYF. The full variable domain, completed using reference TRBV30 and TRBJ2-3, is SQTIHQWPATLVQPVGSPLSLECTVEGTSNPNLYWYRQAAGRGLQLLFYSVGIGQISSEVPQNLSASRPQDRQFILSSKKLLLSDSGFYLCAWRAGTGLTDTQYFGPGTRLTVL.